This is a list of T cell receptor beta chains from one sample in a study of T cells in tuberculosis. The assay was immunoSEQ multiplex PCR, and TCRdb's table has in-frame clones only and misses some. Of 30,000 to 45,000 clones in the sample, about 94% were seen once. Material: PBMCs. The receptors originated from a donor aged 10-29 years with latent tuberculosis or without tuberculosis infection. Some clones in this sample may be carry-over from other donors' samples. Both conserved end residues are part of each CDR3. The D gene is left open where the match is weak. Only some rows state a clone size, as once, few, many or a class for expanded clones.

v_gene	d_gene	j_gene	abundance	CDR3nt	CDR3aa
TRBV21-1	NA	TRBJ1-2	NA	TGTGCCAGCAGCAAAGGAAACTCTAACCCTCCTCGTTATGGCTACACCTTC	CASSKGNSNPPRYGYTF
TRBV11-2	TRBD1	TRBJ1-5	NA	TGTGCCAGCAGCGCAATGACAGGGATCAATCAGCCCCAGCATTTT	CASSAMTGINQPQHF
TRBV21-1	NA	TRBJ1-5	NA	TGTGCCAGCAGCAGAGGAAACCCCGGTTCCATGTGTCAGCCCCAGCATTTT	CASSRGNPGSMCQPQHF
TRBV19	NA	TRBJ1-2	NA	TGTGCCAGTAGAGACAGGACCACTAACTATGGCTACACCTTC	CASRDRTTNYGYTF
TRBV4-3	NA	TRBJ1-2	few	TGCGCCAGCAGCCAACGAGAAGGACAGAGAGCCTATGGCTACACCTTC	CASSQREGQRAYGYTF
TRBV9	TRBD1	TRBJ2-2	once	TGTGCCAGCAGCGTAAGGACAGGGGGCCGCACCGGGGAGCTGTTTTTT	CASSVRTGGRTGELFF
TRBV19	NA	TRBJ1-3	NA	TGTGCCAGTAGTTCCAGCGCGGGAAACACCATATATTTT	CASSSSAGNTIYF
TRBV27	TRBD2	TRBJ2-1	once	TGTGCCAGCAGTTTCAGTAGCGGGGGCCCGGGCGAGCAGTTCTTC	CASSFSSGGPGEQFF
TRBV7-3	TRBD1	TRBJ2-6	NA	TGTGCCAGCAGCTCCCGAGGACAGGGGACTTACTTTGGGGCCAACGTCCTGACTTTC	CASSSRGQGTYFGANVLTF
TRBV6-4	NA	TRBJ1-6	NA	TGTGCCAGCAGCCAGGCAGGCGGGGGGGAAGAATCACCCCTCCACTTT	CASSQAGGGEESPLHF
TRBV11-2	NA	TRBJ1-1	NA	TGTGCCAGCAGCTTAAACAGGGACACTGAAGCTTTCTTT	CASSLNRDTEAFF
TRBV6-1	TRBD1	TRBJ2-7	few	TGTGCCAGCAGTGAACTTCCGACAGGGTTCTACGAGCAGTACTTC	CASSELPTGFYEQYF
TRBV12-5	NA	TRBJ1-3	NA	TGTGCTAGTGGTTTGGTTACGGGACATTCCTCTGGAAACACCATATATTTT	CASGLVTGHSSGNTIYF
TRBV6-5	TRBD1	TRBJ1-5	NA	TGTGCCAGCAGTGAGGGACAGCTCAATCAGCCCCAGCATTTT	CASSEGQLNQPQHF
TRBV6-5	TRBD1	TRBJ2-2	NA	TGTGCCAGCAGTCGACAGGGTTTAGGCACCGGGGAGCTGTTTTTT	CASSRQGLGTGELFF